These 30 T cell receptor beta chains originate from one sample sequenced in a study of blood T cell repertoires in COVID-19. TCRdb's table, derived via immunoSEQ multiplex PCR, lists solely in-frame clones and lacks some. The sample contains hundreds of thousands of clones, 88% of which appear only once. Sequencing was performed on peripheral blood. Receptors were obtained from a woman in her fifties or sixties with COVID-19, enrolled during active disease.

The sample holds a few counts of this clone. The sample contains more than one DNA sequence encoding this CDR3. The V and J genes are TRBV7-9 and TRBJ1-2, with 8 bases aligning to TRBD1. The CDR3 is made up of 13 amino acids. From germline, CDR1 is SEHNR and CDR2 FQNEAQ (reference sequence). V shed 3 bases, J shed 4 bases, and the junction held 1 base outside the gene matches. In DNA, the CDR3 is TGTGCCAGCAGCTTCGGACAGGGCTATGGCTACACCTTC. This codes for CASSFGQGYGYTF.

The rearrangement links TRBV6-1 to TRBJ1-1; D possibly corresponds to TRBD1 (5 bases). The germline gives CDR1 MNHNS, CDR2 SASEGT. Between the trimmed V and J ends, which lost 0 bases and 0 bases, there was a span of 11 bases. The CDR3 is 16 residues long. The CDR3 spells CASSEARGLMNTEAFF. The CDR3 DNA is TGTGCCAGCAGTGAAGCGCGGGGACTCATGAACACTGAAGCTTTCTTT.

The chain combines TRBV9 with TRBJ1-5, with D unclear. Germline-derived CDR1 and CDR2 are SGDLS and YYNGEE. Between the trimmed V and J ends, which lost 0 bases and 0 bases, there was a span of 10 bases. The CDR3 is 16 amino acids. In nucleotides, the CDR3 is TGTGCCAGCAGCGTAGGGACGGGGAGTAGCAATCAGCCCCAGCATTTT. Its translation: CASSVGTGSSNQPQHF.

This clone was counted between two and nine times. This chain uses TRBV18 with TRBJ1-3; 7 bases are shared with TRBD1. The CDR3 extends over 18 amino acids. J was trimmed by 0 bases and V by 2 bases; bases with no gene match: 10. CDR1 and CDR2 from the germline V gene are KGHSH and LQKENI. In DNA, the CDR3 is TGTGCCAGCTCACCAAACCAGGGGGGCCCAAGCTCTGGAAACACCATATATTTT. It codes for CASSPNQGGPSSGNTIYF.

Only one count was recorded for this clone. The chain carries TRBV14 and TRBJ2-3, with TRBD1 as a possible D gene (5 bases). Trimming pared 4 bases from V and 5 bases from J, leaving 13 bases between. The V gene's germline CDR1 is SGHDN and CDR2 FVKESK. CDR3 length equals 14 residues. CDR3 in DNA: TGTGCCAGCAGCCCCTATGGGGCCTTAGATACGCAGTATTTT. Residues: CASSPYGALDTQYF. Using reference TRBV14 and TRBJ2-3 for the parts outside the CDR3, the full variable domain is EAGVTQFPSHSVIEKGQTVTLRCDPISGHDNLYWYRRVMGKEIKFLLHFVKESKQDESGMPNNRFLAERTGGTYSTLKVQPAELEDSGVYFCASSPYGALDTQYFGPGTRLTVL.

The chain couples TRBV12-2 to TRBJ2-7; the table calls TRBD1, which could not be checked here. TRBV12-2 is reported as a pseudogene. CDR3 length: 17 amino acids. The CDR3 reads CASRLAVAGTTVREQYF. DNA of the CDR3: TGTGCAAGTCGCTTAGCGGTGGCAGGGACAACTGTGCGGGAGCAGTACTTC.

In regard to this clone: Other DNA sequences in the same sample also yield this CDR3. The chain links TRBV5-1 to TRBJ1-1; 8 bases are shared with TRBD1. The V and J ends lost 0 bases and 5 bases, in that order; junction bases with no gene match: 3. The germline gives CDR1 SGHRS, CDR2 YFSETQ. The CDR3 contains 14 residues. The CDR3 nucleotides are TGCGCCAGCAGCTTGGGACAGGGGTTGACTGAAGCTTTCTTT. Protein: CASSLGQGLTEAFF.

The rearrangement uses TRBV30 and TRBJ1-2, with D maybe TRBD1 (6 bases). The CDR3 length is 15 residues. The V and J ends lost 4 bases and 5 bases respectively, with 20 bases between them. Germline V gene sequence: CDR1 GTSNPN, CDR2 SVGIG (reference sequence). The CDR3 here is CAWIADSVSVYGYTF. CDR3 bases: TGTGCCTGGATCGCGGACAGCGTCTCCGTATATGGCTACACCTTC.

The J gene is TRBJ1-4, the V gene TRBV2; D unresolved. This CDR3 is built from 11 residues. Trimming took off 6 bases at V and 8 bases at J, with 7 bases between the two ends. The germline CDR1 and CDR2 sequences are SNHLY and FYNNEI. The CDR3 DNA is TGTGCCAGCAGCCCCGAGGAAAAACTGTTTTTT. This translates into CASSPEEKLFF.

This chain links TRBV28 with TRBJ1-1, with D unresolved. The CDR3 consists of 13 residues. CDR1 and CDR2 (germline): MDHEN, SYDVKM. Deletions cut 11 bases from V and 1 base from J, with 14 bases between. The CDR3 coding sequence is TGTGCCGCAGCGGCGGTCTCGAACACTGAAGCTTTCTTT. Translating gives CAAAAVSNTEAFF.

V is TRBV5-1 and J is TRBJ1-4; unclear D gene. The V gene's germline CDR1 is SGHRS and CDR2 YFSETQ. V gave up 9 bases and J gave up 0 bases, with 12 bases separating them. The CDR3 covers 14 residues. Here the CDR3 DNA reads TGCGCCACCCGGGAGTCGGCAACTAATGAAAAACTGTTTTTT. This encodes CATRESATNEKLFF.

This rearrangement joins TRBV19 to TRBJ1-3, with 7 positions matching TRBD1. There are 16 residues in the CDR3. Germline CDR1 reads LNHDA; CDR2 reads SQIVND (reference sequence). V was clipped by 7 bases and J by 0 bases; unmatched bases: 9. Here the CDR3 DNA reads TGTGCCAGTACCACAGGGGATACAAGCTCTGGAAACACCATATATTTT. This translates into CASTTGDTSSGNTIYF.

This chain connects TRBV4-1 to TRBJ1-2; perhaps TRBD1 as D (6 bases). Germline V lookup: CDR1 MGHRA, CDR2 YSYEKL. There are 13 residues in the CDR3. The V and J ends lost 4 bases and 4 bases respectively, with 10 bases between them. The DNA for the CDR3 is TGCGCCAGCAGCCCCCAGGGGTTCTATGGCTACACCTTC. Protein: CASSPQGFYGYTF.

J is TRBJ1-2 and V is TRBV7-2, with TRBD1 matching over 7 bases. V lost 0 bases and J lost 1; bases outside the gene matches: 8. The CDR3 runs to 17 residues. Germline V lookup: CDR1 SGHTA, CDR2 FQGNSA. CDR3 sequence: CASSLALLGGYNYGYTF. Here the CDR3 DNA reads TGTGCCAGCAGCTTAGCCCTACTAGGGGGCTATAACTATGGCTACACCTTC.

The V gene is TRBV5-1, the J gene TRBJ2-2, with D possibly TRBD2 on 5 matching bases. In germline, CDR1 is SGHRS, CDR2 YFSETQ. This CDR3 is 15 amino acids long. V lost 7 bases and J lost 8, with 21 bases in between. The CDR3 DNA follows: TGCGCCAGCCGCCGGGATCCCACCATTCAGGGGGAGCTGTTTTTT. Protein product: CASRRDPTIQGELFF. The full variable domain, completed using reference TRBV5-1 and TRBJ2-2, is KAGVTQTPRYLIKTRGQQVTLSCSPISGHRSVSWYQQTPGQGLQFLFEYFSETQRNKGNFPGRFSGRQFSNSRSEMNVSTLELGDSALYLCASRRDPTIQGELFFGEGSRLTVL.

Worth noting for this clone: An end of the junction does not agree with germline; a read error may underlie this. The rearrangement uses TRBV5-1 and TRBJ2-7; TRBD1 aligns across 8 bases. There are 13 residues in the CDR3. Per the germline V gene, CDR1 is SGHRS and CDR2 is YFSETQ. The CDR3 loop is CASRLDRDYEQYF. In DNA form, the CDR3 reads TGCGCCAGCAGATTGGACAGGGACTACGAGCAGTACTTC. Combining the CDR3 with reference TRBV5-1 and TRBJ2-7 gives the whole variable domain KAGVTQTPRYLIKTRGQQVTLSCSPISGHRSVSWYQQTPGQGLQFLFEYFSETQRNKGNFPGRFSGRQFSNSRSEMNVSTLELGDSALYLCASRLDRDYEQYFGPGTRLTVT.

This chain links TRBV2 with TRBJ1-5; D unclear. The CDR3 is 12 amino acids. Trimming shortened V by 3 bases and J by 9 bases, and 9 bases separated the two germline ends. CDR1 SNHLY and CDR2 FYNNEI come from the germline V gene. The CDR3 is CASSDGVRPQHF. The CDR3 DNA follows: TGTGCCAGCAGTGATGGAGTTAGGCCCCAGCATTTT.

This clone was counted a single time. This chain connects TRBV5-5 to TRBJ2-7; TRBD1 might be the D (6 bases). The CDR3 is 17 residues long. The germline CDR1 and CDR2 sequences are SGHKS and YYEKEE (reference sequence). V lost 6 bases and J 1 base, leaving 23 bases between the germline ends. CDR3 in DNA: TGTGCCAGCACCACCCCCCTGAAGGGGACAAGTTCCTACGAGCAGTACTTC. This gives the protein CASTTPLKGTSSYEQYF.

The chain has TRBV30 and TRBJ2-1; D gene uncertain. The CDR3 length is 10 residues. V lost 6 bases and J lost 11, with 11 bases in between. CDR1 and CDR2 from the germline V gene are GTSNPN and SVGIG (reference sequence). The CDR3 region is CACPGAQQFF. The CDR3, as DNA: TGTGCCTGTCCCGGAGCTCAGCAGTTCTTC.

The genes are TRBV2 and TRBJ1-1; D not resolved. V lost 11 bases and J 11 bases, leaving 12 bases between the germline ends. The V gene's germline CDR1 is SNHLY and CDR2 FYNNEI. CDR3 length: 9 residues. CDR3 bases: TGTGCCGCGGGGTCTAAGGCTTTCTTT. It translates to CAAGSKAFF.

The gene calls are TRBV4-1 and TRBJ1-2; possible D gene TRBD1, 6 bases. Trimming removed 2 bases from V and 1 base from J, with 17 bases in between. This CDR3 comprises 17 residues. From germline, CDR1 is MGHRA and CDR2 YSYEKL. The CDR3: CASSQTLVRTVNYGYTF. CDR3 coding DNA: TGCGCCAGCAGCCAAACGTTGGTGCGGACAGTTAACTATGGCTACACCTTC.

The rearrangement uses TRBV5-1 and TRBJ1-1; TRBD1 matches at 12 bases. The ends lost 5 bases at V and 10 bases at J; junction bases unmatched: 15. CDR3 length equals 16 residues. Per germline, CDR1 SGHRS and CDR2 YFSETQ. As DNA, the CDR3 is TGCGCCAGCAGGCCCACGGGACAGGGGGCCCCACAAGTAGCTTTCTTT. Protein sequence: CASRPTGQGAPQVAFF.

This chain connects TRBV19 to TRBJ2-2, with D perhaps matching TRBD1 (5 bases). The CDR3 spans 15 residues. The germline gives CDR1 LNHDA, CDR2 SQIVND (reference sequence). The V and J ends lost 4 bases and 4 bases respectively, with 13 bases between them. The CDR3 loop reads CASSRSRVGTGELFF. CDR3 nucleotide sequence: TGTGCCAGTAGTAGATCCAGGGTCGGCACCGGGGAGCTGTTTTTT.

Details on this clone: Other nucleotide sequences in the sample specify the same CDR3. The rearrangement links TRBV27 to TRBJ1-1; D not certain. This CDR3 is built from 13 residues. The V end lost 2 bases, the J end lost 1 base, and 5 bases lay between the germline ends. Germline values: CDR1 MNHEY, CDR2 SMNVEV (reference sequence). The CDR3 DNA follows: TGTGCCAGCAGTTTAGGGCAGAACACTGAAGCTTTCTTT. Translated: CASSLGQNTEAFF.

This sequence joins TRBV12-3 or TRBV12-4 and TRBJ2-1; D is ambiguous. Deletions cut 1 base from V and 8 bases from J, with 6 bases between. The CDR3 is 12 amino acids. The DNA of the CDR3 is TGTGCCAGCAGTTTAGTATTCGATGAGCAGTTCTTC. This codes for CASSLVFDEQFF.

The V gene is TRBV20-1, the J gene TRBJ2-7; D uncertain. CDR1 DFQATT and CDR2 SNEGSKA come from the germline V gene (reference sequence). The CDR3 spans 14 residues. The V gene lost 3 bases and the J gene lost 0 bases, with 12 bases spanning the gap. The CDR3 sequence is CSASDAFSSYEQYF. CDR3 bases: TGCAGTGCTAGTGATGCATTCAGCTCCTACGAGCAGTACTTC.

The chain employs TRBV19 and TRBJ2-1; D gene ambiguous. This CDR3 is 12 amino acids long. CDR1 LNHDA and CDR2 SQIVND come from the germline V gene (reference sequence). V dropped 1 base and J dropped 7 bases, with 5 bases sitting between them. CDR3 sequence reads: CASSIGSNEQFF. The CDR3 DNA sequence: TGTGCCAGTAGTATAGGGAGTAATGAGCAGTTCTTC.

The genes are TRBV3-1 (or the pseudogene TRBV3-2) and TRBJ1-6; 7 bases are shared with TRBD1. Looked up from germline, CDR1 is LGHDT and CDR2 is YNNKEL (reference sequence). CDR3 length: 16 residues. With V trimmed by 2 bases and J by 6 bases, 7 bases remained unmatched. The CDR3 DNA follows: TGTGCCAGCAGCCAATCAATAGGACAGGCTAATTCACCCCTCCACTTT. Translated, it gives CASSQSIGQANSPLHF.

V and J are TRBV5-5 and TRBJ2-5; 8 bases are a match to TRBD2. This CDR3 contains 15 residues. The V segment lost 0 bases and the J segment 5 bases; nucleotides outside the gene matches: 6. Germline V gene sequence: CDR1 SGHKS, CDR2 YYEKEE (reference sequence). The CDR3 sequence is CASSLAFASGETQYF. The DNA for the CDR3 is TGTGCCAGCAGCTTGGCCTTCGCTAGCGGGGAGACCCAGTACTTC. Full variable domain (missing parts from reference TRBV5-5 and TRBJ2-5): DAGVTQSPTHLIKTRGQQVTLRCSPISGHKSVSWYQQVLGQGPQFIFQYYEKEERGRGNFPDRFSARQFPNYSSELNVNALLLGDSALYLCASSLAFASGETQYFGPGTRLLVL.

This clone came up a few times. V and J are TRBV30 and TRBJ1-6, with 7 bases identical to TRBD1. The CDR3 has 14 residues. Germline V gene lookup returns CDR1 GTSNPN and CDR2 SVGIG (reference sequence). V shed 1 base, J shed 11 bases, and the junction held 8 bases outside the gene matches. CDR3 sequence (DNA): TGTGCCTGGAGTGGGGTTACAGGGACAGCACCCCTCCACTTT. Protein sequence: CAWSGVTGTAPLHF. The full variable domain, rest sourced from reference TRBV30 and TRBJ1-6, is SQTIHQWPATLVQPVGSPLSLECTVEGTSNPNLYWYRQAAGRGLQLLFYSVGIGQISSEVPQNLSASRPQDRQFILSSKKLLLSDSGFYLCAWSGVTGTAPLHFGNGTRLTVT.